This T cell receptor beta chain was sequenced during a study of STAT3 mutations in large granular lymphocyte leukemia. Study in general: Among longitudinally sequenced T-LGLL patients, roughly half had canonical activating STAT3 mutations detected.

The study's findings and limits: Every T-cell large granular lymphocyte leukemia patient had at least one immunodominant TCR beta clonotype. In about 35% of the 18 patients, new TCR clonotypes emerged after therapy.

Worth noting for this clone: Its cognate antigen is unknown.

Libraries were prepared by immunoSEQ multiplex PCR; TCRdb keeps only in-frame clonotypes and omits some of them. The profile shows about 12,000 clones, about 78% of them singletons. CDR1 and CDR2 from the germline V gene are SGHTA and FQGNSA. This CDR3 has 15 amino acids. Trimming took 11 bases from V and 1 from J; bases not matched to a gene: 9. This rearrangement joins TRBV7-2 to TRBJ2-2; 8 bases align to TRBD1. The sequencing input was peripheral blood mononuclear cells. This clonotype originated in a man aged 55 to 70 with T-cell large granular lymphocyte leukemia. Some clones in this sample may be carry-over from other donors' samples. The DNA of the CDR3 is TGTGCCTGCGAGATAGGACAGGGGAACACCGGGGAGCTGTTTTTT. Amino acids: CACEIGQGNTGELFF.